The 24 T cell receptor beta chains presented below share a single source sample, sequenced in a study of identical twins. Each CDR3 protein is one row after TCRdb ran MiXCR on the 5' RACE reads. Of about 690,000 distinct CDR3 sequences in the sample, around 6% were seen once. Sequencing was carried out using naive T cells sorted from blood. These receptors all come from a man younger than 30 in good health.

This clonotype was observed a handful of times. The chain uses TRBV5-1 and TRBJ2-4; D is uncertain. V lost 0 bases, J lost 9 bases, and 10 bases lay in between. Germline CDR1 is SGHRS and CDR2 is YFSETQ. CDR3 length equals 13 residues. In DNA form, the CDR3 reads TGCGCCAGCAGCTTGGCCCGGCCCGTCATTCAGTACTTC. As protein: CASSLARPVIQYF.

A few counts support this clonotype. The V call is TRBV28, the J call TRBJ2-5; TRBD1 agrees at 10 bases. From germline, CDR1 is MDHEN and CDR2 SYDVKM. The CDR3 has 14 residues. V was clipped by 6 bases and J by 5 bases; unmatched bases: 6. Here the CDR3 reads CASREGQGMETQYF. In DNA form, the CDR3 reads TGTGCCAGCAGAGAGGGACAGGGGATGGAGACCCAGTACTTC.

This chain uses TRBV7-9 with TRBJ1-6; tentative D call: TRBD1 (5 bases). CDR1 SEHNR and CDR2 FQNEAQ come from the germline V gene (reference sequence). The CDR3 totals 17 residues. Trimming removed 5 bases at V and 4 bases at J, with 18 bases between. The CDR3, as DNA: TGTGCCAGCAGCGCTCCGGGGGGAACAACTTATAATTCACCCCTCCACTTT. It encodes CASSAPGGTTYNSPLHF.

This clonotype appeared a few times. The chain has TRBV15 and TRBJ1-6, with D hard to call. V gave up 5 bases and J gave up 0 bases, with 14 bases separating them. The CDR3 runs 17 residues. Germline V gives CDR1 LNHNV, CDR2 YYDKDF (reference sequence). The CDR3 region is CATSPRRTSSYNSPLHF. The CDR3 nucleotides read TGTGCCACCAGCCCCCGGCGGACGAGCTCCTATAATTCACCCCTCCACTTT.

This clonotype was counted many times. The rearrangement uses TRBV7-8 and TRBJ2-5, with 9 bases identical to TRBD2. This CDR3 is 17 amino acids long. CDR1 SGHVS and CDR2 FQNEAQ come from the germline V gene. The V gene end was trimmed by 1 base and the J gene end by 0 bases; junction bases not matched to a gene: 6. The CDR3 is CASSLGGGRAYQETQYF. CDR3 bases: TGTGCCAGCAGCTTAGGGGGCGGGAGGGCCTACCAAGAGACCCAGTACTTC.

The gene calls are TRBV11-3 and TRBJ2-1; the match to TRBD2 covers 7 bases. Trimming at V came to 1 base and at J to 5 bases, leaving 5 bases not matched to a gene. Germline CDR1 and CDR2: SGHNT and YENEEA. The CDR3 is made up of 15 amino acids. CDR3 residues: CASSLGTSPDNEQFF. CDR3 DNA: TGTGCCAGCAGCTTAGGGACTAGTCCTGACAATGAGCAGTTCTTC.

This clonotype was seen many times. J is TRBJ2-5 and V is TRBV5-5; D gene ambiguous. The CDR3 sequence is 14 residues long. Germline CDR1 reads SGHKS; CDR2 reads YYEKEE (reference sequence). The V end was cut by 0 bases, the J end by 5 bases, with 11 bases between. The CDR3 region has the DNA TGTGCCAGCAGCTTGGAGCCGTCTTTGGAGACCCAGTACTTC. It is translated as CASSLEPSLETQYF. The full variable domain, rest sourced from reference TRBV5-5 and TRBJ2-5, is DAGVTQSPTHLIKTRGQQVTLRCSPISGHKSVSWYQQVLGQGPQFIFQYYEKEERGRGNFPDRFSARQFPNYSSELNVNALLLGDSALYLCASSLEPSLETQYFGPGTRLLVL.

This clonotype was recorded many times. J is TRBJ2-5 and V is TRBV20-1; a possible D gene is TRBD2 (5 bases). Trimming pared 6 bases from V and 5 bases from J, leaving 16 bases between. This CDR3 has 13 amino acids. The germline V gene encodes CDR1 DFQATT and CDR2 SNEGSKA (reference sequence). For the CDR3, the DNA is TGCAGTGCCACCCAAGAGCGGTGGGAGACCCAGTACTTC. It encodes CSATQERWETQYF.

This clonotype showed up many times. V and J are TRBV7-2 and TRBJ2-7; 7 positions match TRBD2. The CDR3 spans 14 residues. Trimming cost V 4 bases and J 2 bases; bases outside gene matches: 5. Germline V CDR1 and CDR2: SGHTA, FQGNSA. CDR3 sequence: CASSSSGIAYEQYF. For the CDR3, the DNA is TGTGCCAGCAGCTCTAGCGGAATCGCCTACGAGCAGTACTTC.

The chain combines TRBV11-3 with TRBJ2-1; 9 bases match TRBD1. The junction had 7 bases not matched to a gene; V was cut back by 4 bases and J by 0 bases. Germline lookup yields CDR1 SGHNT and CDR2 YENEEA. CDR3 length equals 17 residues. The CDR3: CASSSDTGGSSYNEQFF. The CDR3 DNA follows: TGTGCCAGCAGCTCAGACACAGGGGGCAGCTCCTACAATGAGCAGTTCTTC.

The V and J genes are TRBV4-1 and TRBJ2-7; D uncertain. The CDR3 is made up of 13 amino acids. Trimming removed 2 bases at V and 1 base at J, with 6 bases between. Germline CDR1 is MGHRA and CDR2 is YSYEKL. CDR3 sequence reads: CASSQTDSYEQYV. The CDR3 DNA is TGCGCCAGCAGCCAAACGGATTCCTACGAGCAGTACGTC.

Many counts were recorded for this clonotype. The gene calls are TRBV12-3 or TRBV12-4 and TRBJ2-1; D unclear. V was cut by 6 bases and J by 10 bases, with 13 bases left in between. The CDR3 totals 12 residues. The CDR3 bases are TGTGCCAGCAGGTCCGCAGTCGGCGAGCAGTTCTTC. Its protein product is CASRSAVGEQFF.

V and J are TRBV20-1 and TRBJ2-7; D tentatively reads TRBD1 or TRBD2 (5 bases each). With 3 bases removed from V and 4 bases from J, the gap between germline ends came to 13 bases. The CDR3 runs to 13 residues. The germline V gene encodes CDR1 DFQATT and CDR2 SNEGSKA (reference sequence). CDR3: CSARVGTGYEQYF. DNA of the CDR3: TGCAGTGCTAGGGTGGGGACGGGGTACGAGCAGTACTTC.

The table lists this clonotype with many counts. One end of the junction does not line up with germline, which may come from a read error. V and J are TRBV5-1 and TRBJ2-1; D possibly corresponds to TRBD2 (6 bases). The CDR3 loop spans 16 amino acids. Germline V CDR1 and CDR2: SGHRS, YFSETQ. The CDR3 sequence is CASSLTAGSTYDEQFF. CDR3 bases: TGCGCCAGCAGCTTAACAGCGGGTAGCACCTACGATGAGCAGTTCTTC.

V usage is TRBV1 and J usage is TRBJ2-3; TRBD2 is the table's D call and was not checked against the DNA. TRBV1 has pseudogene status. The length of the CDR3 is 17 residues. Here the CDR3 DNA reads TGCACCAGCAGCCAAGACCCCGGGACTAGCCCCACAGATACGCAGTATTTT. Its protein product is CTSSQDPGTSPTDTQYF.

This clonotype has a handful of counts. The chain is built from TRBV2 and TRBJ2-7; 9 bases align to TRBD1. V lost 3 bases to trimming and J lost 4 bases; unmatched junction nucleotides: 4. Germline V CDR1 and CDR2: SNHLY, FYNNEI. The CDR3 length is 14 residues. The DNA of the CDR3 is TGTGCCAGCAGTGAGAGACAGGGGGTTTACGAGCAGTACTTC. Encoded protein: CASSERQGVYEQYF.

The rearrangement joins TRBV11-2 to TRBJ2-7; 9 bases are a match to TRBD1. From germline, CDR1 is SGHAT and CDR2 FQNNGV. CDR3 length: 16 amino acids. V was pared by 5 bases and J by 2 bases, with 10 bases of the junction left unmatched. The CDR3: CASSPLGQGKTYEQYF. DNA for the CDR3: TGTGCCAGCAGCCCCCTCGGACAGGGGAAGACCTACGAGCAGTACTTC.

The chain is built from TRBV5-1 and TRBJ2-7; weak D call: TRBD1 (5 bases). The ends were cut back, 4 bases at V and 1 base at J, with 12 bases in the middle. The CDR3 totals 14 residues. Germline V lookup: CDR1 SGHRS, CDR2 YFSETQ. The CDR3 loop is CASSLFRGSYEQYF. The CDR3 DNA reads as TGCGCCAGCAGCCTTTTTAGGGGATCCTACGAGCAGTACTTC.

This clonotype was counted many times. J is TRBJ1-5 and V is TRBV25-1, with D uncertain. CDR1 and CDR2 from the germline V gene are MGHDK and SYGVNS. V dropped 2 bases and J dropped 9 bases, with 11 bases sitting between them. The CDR3 is 13 amino acids. Here the CDR3 reads CASSEIWFGPQHF. CDR3 coding DNA: TGTGCCAGCAGTGAAATTTGGTTCGGGCCCCAGCATTTT.

Only a few counts were recorded for this clonotype. The chain is built from TRBV28 and TRBJ1-4, with 8 positions matching TRBD1. Germline CDR1 is MDHEN and CDR2 is SYDVKM. V dropped 10 bases and J dropped 4; count of bases not matched to a gene: 5. The CDR3 runs to 13 residues. DNA for the CDR3: TGTGCCACTATACAGGGGGTTAATGAAAAACTGTTTTTT. This codes for CATIQGVNEKLFF.

This clonotype was counted many times. The chain uses TRBV3-1 and TRBJ2-1; possibly TRBD1 or TRBD2 for D (5 bases each). The CDR3 runs to 12 residues. From germline, CDR1 is LGHDT and CDR2 YNNKEL (reference sequence). Trimming took 2 bases from V and 8 from J, leaving 7 bases between them. The CDR3 DNA sequence: TGTGCCAGCAGCCAATTGGGGGATGAGCAGTTCTTC. Its translation is CASSQLGDEQFF.

Many counts were recorded for this clonotype. This chain connects TRBV28 to TRBJ1-1; D uncertain. Trimming took 1 base from V and 0 from J, leaving 12 bases between them. This CDR3 region has 16 residues. Germline assignment: CDR1 MDHEN and CDR2 SYDVKM. CDR3 coding DNA: TGTGCCAGCAGTTTATTGGTTGGACTTATGAACACTGAAGCTTTCTTT. It translates to CASSLLVGLMNTEAFF.

This clonotype was seen a handful of times. The chain carries TRBV6-1 and TRBJ2-2; the match to TRBD2 covers 9 bases. The trim removed 7 bases at V and 3 bases at J, leaving 9 bases unmatched. The germline gives CDR1 MNHNS, CDR2 SASEGT. There are 16 residues in the CDR3. The CDR3 DNA reads TGTGCCAGCACTAATAGCGGGAGAACCCACACCGGGGAGCTGTTTTTT. Translation gives CASTNSGRTHTGELFF.

The rearrangement uses TRBV18 and TRBJ2-5; 7 bases are a match to TRBD1. V lost 3 bases to trimming and J lost 2 bases; unmatched junction nucleotides: 9. The germline gives CDR1 KGHSH, CDR2 LQKENI. This CDR3 has 16 amino acids. The CDR3 is CASSPRQGELQETQYF. The CDR3 nucleotides are TGTGCCAGCTCACCTAGACAGGGAGAACTGCAAGAGACCCAGTACTTC.